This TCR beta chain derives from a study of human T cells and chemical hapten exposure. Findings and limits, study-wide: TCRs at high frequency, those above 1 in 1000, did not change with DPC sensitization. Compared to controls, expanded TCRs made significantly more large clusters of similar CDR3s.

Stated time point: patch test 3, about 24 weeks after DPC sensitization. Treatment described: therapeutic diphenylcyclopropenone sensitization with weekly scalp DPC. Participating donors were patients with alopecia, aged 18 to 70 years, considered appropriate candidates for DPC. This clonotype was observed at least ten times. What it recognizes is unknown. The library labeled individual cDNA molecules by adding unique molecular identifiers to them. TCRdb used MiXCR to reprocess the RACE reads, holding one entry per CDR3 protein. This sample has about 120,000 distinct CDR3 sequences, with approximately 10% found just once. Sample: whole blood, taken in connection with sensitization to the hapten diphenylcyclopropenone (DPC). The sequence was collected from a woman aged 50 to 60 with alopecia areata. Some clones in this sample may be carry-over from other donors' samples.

CDR3 DNA sequence: TGCAGTGCTAGACGGGAGGGGGAGACCCAGTACTTC. This gives the protein CSARREGETQYF. The V gene is TRBV20-1, the J gene TRBJ2-5; TRBD2 matches 8 bases. CDR1 is DFQATT, CDR2 SNEGSKA, per germline (reference sequence). CDR3 length: 12 residues. The V and J ends lost 2 bases and 5 bases, in that order; junction bases with no gene match: 1.